This T cell receptor (beta chain) was recovered during a study of molecular identifiers for immune sequencing clone quantification. Study-level results: Identical TCR molecules sharing a barcode could underestimate highly expanded clone sizes.

Trimming left V 1 base short and J 2 bases short, with 12 bases between. The CDR3 covers 15 residues. Germline V gives CDR1 SGHVS, CDR2 FQNEAQ. MiXCR, run by TCRdb on the PCR reads, gives a single entry per CDR3 protein. The data hold fewer than 30,000 distinct CDR3 sequences, with roughly 15% observed a single time. This clonotype was observed many times. Antigen unknown. Researchers sorted naive CD8 T cells as cells that were CD8+CD4-CCR7+CD45RA+. This rearrangement joins TRBV7-8 to TRBJ2-7; D is undetermined. Sequencing was done on a sample of naive CD8+ T cells from blood, with Jurkat cell RNA spiked in. Subset noted: FACS-sorted CD8+CD4-CCR7+CD45RA+ naive T cells. This clonotype originated in a human donor in good health. Some libraries in this study had Jurkat cell RNA spiked in. The DNA of the CDR3 is TGTGCCAGCAGCTTAGATAGTCCGAGACCCTACGAGCAGTACTTC. Its translation: CASSLDSPRPYEQYF.